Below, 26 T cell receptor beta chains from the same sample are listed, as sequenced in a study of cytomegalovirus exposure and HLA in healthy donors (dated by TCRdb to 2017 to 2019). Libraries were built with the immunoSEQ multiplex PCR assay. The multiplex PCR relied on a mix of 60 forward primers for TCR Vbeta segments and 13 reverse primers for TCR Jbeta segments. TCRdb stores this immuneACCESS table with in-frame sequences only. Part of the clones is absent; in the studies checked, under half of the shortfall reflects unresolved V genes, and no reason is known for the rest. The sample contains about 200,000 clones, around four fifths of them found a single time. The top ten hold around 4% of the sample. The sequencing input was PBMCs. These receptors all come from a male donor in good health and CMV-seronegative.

In DNA, the CDR3 is TGTGCCATCAGTGGGGGACTAGCGGACAATGAGCAGTTCTTC. It translates to CAISGGLADNEQFF. This rearrangement joins TRBV10-3 to TRBJ2-1, with TRBD2 matching 11 bases. Germline CDR1 and CDR2: ENHRY and SYGVKD. Unmatched junction bases numbered 1, after V lost 4 bases and J lost 5 bases. The CDR3 totals 14 residues.

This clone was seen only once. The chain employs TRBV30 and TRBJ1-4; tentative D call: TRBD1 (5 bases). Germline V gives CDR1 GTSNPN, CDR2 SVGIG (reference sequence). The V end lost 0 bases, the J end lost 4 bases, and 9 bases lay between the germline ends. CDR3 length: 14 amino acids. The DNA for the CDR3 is TGTGCCTGGAGTGTGAACAGGAATAATGAAAAACTGTTTTTT. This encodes CAWSVNRNNEKLFF. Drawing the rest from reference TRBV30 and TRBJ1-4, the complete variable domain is SQTIHQWPATLVQPVGSPLSLECTVEGTSNPNLYWYRQAAGRGLQLLFYSVGIGQISSEVPQNLSASRPQDRQFILSSKKLLLSDSGFYLCAWSVNRNNEKLFFGSGTQLSVL.

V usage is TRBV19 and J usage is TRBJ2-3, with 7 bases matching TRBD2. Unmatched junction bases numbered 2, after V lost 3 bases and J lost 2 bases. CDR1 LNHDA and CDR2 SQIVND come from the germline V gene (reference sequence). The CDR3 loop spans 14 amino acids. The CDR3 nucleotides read TGTGCCAGTAGTATGAGCGGGACCACAGATACGCAGTATTTT. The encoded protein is CASSMSGTTDTQYF.

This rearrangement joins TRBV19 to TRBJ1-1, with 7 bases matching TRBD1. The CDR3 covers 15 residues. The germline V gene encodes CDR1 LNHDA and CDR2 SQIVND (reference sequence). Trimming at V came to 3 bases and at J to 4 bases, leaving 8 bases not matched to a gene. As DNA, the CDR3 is TGTGCCAGTAGTATCATCCAGGGGGTTCGCACTGAAGCTTTCTTT. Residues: CASSIIQGVRTEAFF.

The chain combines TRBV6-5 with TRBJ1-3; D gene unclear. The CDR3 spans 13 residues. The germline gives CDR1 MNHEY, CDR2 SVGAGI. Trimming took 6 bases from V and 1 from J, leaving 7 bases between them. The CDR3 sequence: CASSPLSGNTIYF. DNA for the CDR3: TGTGCCAGCAGCCCCTTGTCTGGAAACACCATATATTTT.

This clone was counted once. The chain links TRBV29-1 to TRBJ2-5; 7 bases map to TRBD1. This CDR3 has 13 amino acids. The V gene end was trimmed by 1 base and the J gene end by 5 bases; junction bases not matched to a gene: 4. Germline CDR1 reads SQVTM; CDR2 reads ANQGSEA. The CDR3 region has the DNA TGCAGCGTTGAAGGAGGGACAGCGGAGACCCAGTACTTC. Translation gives CSVEGGTAETQYF.

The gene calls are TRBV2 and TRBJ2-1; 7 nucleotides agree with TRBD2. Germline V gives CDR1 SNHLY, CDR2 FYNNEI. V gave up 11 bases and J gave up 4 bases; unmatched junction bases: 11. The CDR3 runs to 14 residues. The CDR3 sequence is CADRASGSYNEQFF. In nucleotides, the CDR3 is TGTGCCGACCGGGCTAGCGGATCTTACAATGAGCAGTTCTTC.

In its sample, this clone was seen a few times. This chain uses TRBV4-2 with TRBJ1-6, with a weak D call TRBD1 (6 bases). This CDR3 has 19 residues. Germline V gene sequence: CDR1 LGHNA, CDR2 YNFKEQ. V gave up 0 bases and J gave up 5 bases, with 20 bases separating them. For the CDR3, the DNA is TGTGCCAGCAGCCAAGAACCATCGGGACACCCGCTTCATAATTCACCCCTCCACTTT. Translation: CASSQEPSGHPLHNSPLHF.

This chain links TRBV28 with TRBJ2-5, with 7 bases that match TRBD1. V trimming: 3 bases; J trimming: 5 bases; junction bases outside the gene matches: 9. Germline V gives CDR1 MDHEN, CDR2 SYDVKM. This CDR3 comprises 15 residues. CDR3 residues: CASSLHKGGRETQYF. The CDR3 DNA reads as TGTGCCAGCAGTTTGCATAAAGGGGGCAGGGAGACCCAGTACTTC.

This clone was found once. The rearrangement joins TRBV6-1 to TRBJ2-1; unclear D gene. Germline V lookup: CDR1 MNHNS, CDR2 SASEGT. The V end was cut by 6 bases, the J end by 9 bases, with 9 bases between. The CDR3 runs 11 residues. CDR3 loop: CASSLGSEQFF. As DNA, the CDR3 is TGTGCCAGCAGCCTAGGAAGTGAGCAGTTCTTC.

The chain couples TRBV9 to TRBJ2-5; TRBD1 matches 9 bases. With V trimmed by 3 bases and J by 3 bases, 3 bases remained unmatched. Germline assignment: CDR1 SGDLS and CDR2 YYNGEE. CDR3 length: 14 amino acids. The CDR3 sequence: CASSAWTGEETQYF. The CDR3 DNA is TGTGCCAGCAGCGCCTGGACAGGGGAAGAGACCCAGTACTTC.

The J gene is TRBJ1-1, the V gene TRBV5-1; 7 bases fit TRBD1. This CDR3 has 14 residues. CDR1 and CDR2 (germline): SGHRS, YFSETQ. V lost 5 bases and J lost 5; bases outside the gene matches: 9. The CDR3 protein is CASRDSGGRTEAFF. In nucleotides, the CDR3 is TGCGCCAGCAGGGACTCAGGGGGAAGGACTGAAGCTTTCTTT.

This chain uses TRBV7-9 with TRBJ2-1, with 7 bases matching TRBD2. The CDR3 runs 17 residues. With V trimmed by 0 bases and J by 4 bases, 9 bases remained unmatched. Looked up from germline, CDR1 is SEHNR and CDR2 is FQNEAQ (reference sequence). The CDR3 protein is CASSLASAGARYNEQFF. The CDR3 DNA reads TGTGCCAGCAGCTTAGCGAGTGCGGGAGCTAGGTACAATGAGCAGTTCTTC.

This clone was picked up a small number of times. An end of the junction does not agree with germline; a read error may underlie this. This CDR3 is CASSSGQGLDF. In nucleotides, the CDR3 is TGTGCTAGCAGCTCAGGACAGGGCTTGGACTTC. This chain uses TRBV7-7 with TRBJ2-7, with 8 positions matching TRBD1. Germline assignment: CDR1 SSHAT and CDR2 FNYEAQ (reference sequence). This CDR3 comprises 11 residues.

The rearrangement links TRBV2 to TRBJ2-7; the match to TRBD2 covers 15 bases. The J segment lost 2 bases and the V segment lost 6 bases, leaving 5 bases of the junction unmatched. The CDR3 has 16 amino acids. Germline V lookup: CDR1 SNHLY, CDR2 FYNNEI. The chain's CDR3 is CASRPGLAGGAYEQYF. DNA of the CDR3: TGTGCCAGCAGGCCGGGACTAGCGGGAGGTGCCTACGAGCAGTACTTC.

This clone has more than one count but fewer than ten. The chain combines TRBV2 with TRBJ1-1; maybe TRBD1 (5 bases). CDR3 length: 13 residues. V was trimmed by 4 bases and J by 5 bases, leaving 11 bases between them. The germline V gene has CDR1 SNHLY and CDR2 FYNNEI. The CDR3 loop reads CASSAGWKTEAFF. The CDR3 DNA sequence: TGTGCCAGCAGTGCAGGGTGGAAGACTGAAGCTTTCTTT.

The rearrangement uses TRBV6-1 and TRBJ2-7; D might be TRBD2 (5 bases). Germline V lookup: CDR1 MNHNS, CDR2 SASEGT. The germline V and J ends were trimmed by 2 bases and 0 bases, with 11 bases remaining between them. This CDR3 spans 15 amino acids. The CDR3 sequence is CASSEIERASYEQYF. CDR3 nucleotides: TGTGCCAGCAGTGAAATCGAGAGGGCCTCCTACGAGCAGTACTTC.

In DNA form, the CDR3 reads TGTGCCAGCAGCTCCTCTAGGGGGGGGGAGCTGTTTTTT. This gives the protein CASSSSRGGELFF. V is TRBV9 and J is TRBJ2-2, with a possible D match to TRBD1 (6 bases). V lost 4 bases, J lost 8 bases, and 12 bases lay in between. This CDR3 is built from 13 residues. Germline CDR1 is SGDLS and CDR2 is YYNGEE.

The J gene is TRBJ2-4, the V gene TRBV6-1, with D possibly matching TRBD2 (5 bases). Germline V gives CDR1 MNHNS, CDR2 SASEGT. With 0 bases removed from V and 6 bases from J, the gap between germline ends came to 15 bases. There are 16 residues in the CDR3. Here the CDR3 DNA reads TGTGCCAGCAGTGAAGCGGGATTGAGGGCGGGAAACATTCAGTACTTC. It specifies CASSEAGLRAGNIQYF.

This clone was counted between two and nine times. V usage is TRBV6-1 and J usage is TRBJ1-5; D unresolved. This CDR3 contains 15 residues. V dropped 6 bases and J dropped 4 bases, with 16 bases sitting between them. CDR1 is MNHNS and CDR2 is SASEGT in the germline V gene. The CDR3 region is CASSFDILQNQPQHF. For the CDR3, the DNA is TGTGCCAGCAGCTTTGACATATTACAGAATCAGCCCCAGCATTTT.

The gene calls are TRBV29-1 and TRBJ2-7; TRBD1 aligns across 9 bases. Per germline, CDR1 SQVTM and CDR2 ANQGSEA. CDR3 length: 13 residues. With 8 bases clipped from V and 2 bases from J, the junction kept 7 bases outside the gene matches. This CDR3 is CSTRQGGTYEQYF. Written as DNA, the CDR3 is TGCAGCACTAGACAGGGGGGGACCTACGAGCAGTACTTC.

CDR3 DNA: TGTGCCACGCAGGGGGCGCTGGGCAATCAGCCCCAGCATTTT. Encoded protein: CATQGALGNQPQHF. This chain connects TRBV2 to TRBJ1-5, with TRBD1 matching over 8 bases. The V segment lost 10 bases and the J segment 2 bases; nucleotides outside the gene matches: 7. The CDR3 is 14 amino acids. Germline V gene lookup returns CDR1 SNHLY and CDR2 FYNNEI.

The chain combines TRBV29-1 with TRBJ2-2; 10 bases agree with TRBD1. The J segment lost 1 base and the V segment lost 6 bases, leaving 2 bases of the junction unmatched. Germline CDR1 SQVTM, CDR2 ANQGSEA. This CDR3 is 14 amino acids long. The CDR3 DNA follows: TGCAGCGTAAGGACAGGGGGGAACACCGGGGAGCTGTTTTTT. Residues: CSVRTGGNTGELFF.

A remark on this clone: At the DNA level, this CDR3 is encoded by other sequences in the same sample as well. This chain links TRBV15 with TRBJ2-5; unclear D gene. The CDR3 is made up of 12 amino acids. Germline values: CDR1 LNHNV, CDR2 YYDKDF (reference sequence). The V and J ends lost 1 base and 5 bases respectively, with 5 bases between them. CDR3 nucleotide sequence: TGTGCCACCAGCAGAGCCCGGGAGACCCAGTACTTC. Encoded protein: CATSRARETQYF.

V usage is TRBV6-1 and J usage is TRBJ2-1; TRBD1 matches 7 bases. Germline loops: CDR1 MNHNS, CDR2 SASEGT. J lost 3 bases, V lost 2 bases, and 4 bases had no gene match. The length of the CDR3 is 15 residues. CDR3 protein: CASSEPRGIYNEQFF. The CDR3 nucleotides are TGTGCCAGCAGTGAACCCAGGGGGATCTACAATGAGCAGTTCTTC.

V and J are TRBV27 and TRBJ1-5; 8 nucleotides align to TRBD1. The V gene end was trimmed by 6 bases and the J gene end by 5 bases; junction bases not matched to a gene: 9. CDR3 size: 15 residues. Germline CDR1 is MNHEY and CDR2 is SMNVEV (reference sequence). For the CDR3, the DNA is TGTGCCAGCAGGCCCTTGGACAGGGTCGATCAGCCCCAGCATTTT. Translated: CASRPLDRVDQPQHF.